This T cell receptor beta chain stems from a study of blood T cell repertoires in COVID-19. For the study at large: Specimens from acute and convalescent COVID-19 originated in the United States, Italy and Spain.

The assay was immunoSEQ multiplex PCR, and TCRdb's table has in-frame clones only and misses some. The data show 120,000 to 150,000 clones, 75% to 90% seen once. This TCR was sampled from a man older than 75 with acute or convalescent COVID-19. The source material was peripheral blood.

The CDR3 reads CASSPGGANYGYTF. Here the CDR3 DNA reads TGTGCCAGCAGCCCAGGGGGCGCTAACTATGGCTACACCTTC. V and J are TRBV14 and TRBJ1-2; 8 bases line up with TRBD1. The ends lost 4 bases at V and 0 bases at J; junction bases unmatched: 1. Looked up from germline, CDR1 is SGHDN and CDR2 is FVKESK. This CDR3 region has 14 residues.